This T cell receptor beta chain was captured by sequencing in a study of CXCR3-negative and CXCR3-positive naive CD8 T cells. Study background: Each library held about 1.5 +/- 0.3 million TRB reads, some 130 million in total. Study outcomes and limitations: The authors found comparable surface CD5 between naive subsets and inferred TCR strength from TRB CDR3 properties. Both of the naive subsets showed about the same high diversity, but memory CD8+ cells had much less. CXCR3-expressing naive cells carried TRB CDR3s more hydrophobic than those of CXCR3-negative naive cells.

This CDR3 is built from 15 residues. From germline, CDR1 is LGHDT and CDR2 YNNKEL (reference sequence). TRB cDNA libraries were made by UMI-labeled 5' RACE. TCRdb reprocessed the 5' RACE reads, keeping one entry per CDR3 protein, no DNA. Recorded for this sample: some 150,000 distinct CDR3 sequences. Comment on this clonotype: Its target is not known.

J is TRBJ1-1 and V is TRBV3-1. The sequenced sample was naive CXCR3+ CD8+ T cells from blood. Subset noted: CD45RO-CCR7+CD27+CD95- naive CD8+ T cells expressing CXCR3 (TNR3+). The sequence was collected from a human donor in good health. Some clones in this sample may be carry-over from other donors' samples. The CDR3 loop reads CASSQDMAANTEAFF.